The 17 T cell receptor beta chains listed next were all sequenced from one sample in a study of tumour-infiltrating T cells in Burkitt lymphoma. Sequencing used immunoSEQ multiplex PCR; TCRdb keeps in-frame clones, though not all of them. The table records 1,400 or so clones, roughly 93% of them present only once. The sequenced sample consisted of tumor tissue. Receptors were obtained from a human donor with diffuse large B-cell lymphoma.

The chain has TRBV4-3 and TRBJ2-1; TRBD2 matches 8 bases. The CDR3 runs to 15 residues. V lost 0 bases and J lost 5; bases outside the gene matches: 3. CDR1 is LGHNA and CDR2 is YSLEER in the germline V gene. The CDR3 here is CASSQDSGSNNEQFF. The CDR3 bases are TGCGCCAGCAGCCAAGACAGCGGGAGCAACAATGAGCAGTTCTTC.

The CDR3 DNA is TGTGCCAGCAGCTACCGGAGCAATCAGCCCCAGCATTTT. Its translation is CASSYRSNQPQHF. The V and J genes are TRBV7-2 and TRBJ1-5; D remains ambiguous. Trimming took 4 bases from V and 1 from J, leaving 5 bases between them. This CDR3 has 13 amino acids. Looked up from germline, CDR1 is SGHTA and CDR2 is FQGNSA.

CDR3 sequence reads: CASSLRQPYEQYF. DNA of the CDR3: TGTGCCAGCAGTCTGAGACAGCCCTACGAGCAGTACTTC. The rearrangement joins TRBV27 to TRBJ2-7, with D maybe TRBD1 (5 bases). In germline, CDR1 is MNHEY, CDR2 SMNVEV (reference sequence). V was shortened by 5 bases and J by 2 bases, with 10 bases between the two germline ends. The CDR3 totals 13 residues.

The chain is built from TRBV7-8 and TRBJ2-1, with 8 positions matching TRBD2. Germline values: CDR1 SGHVS, CDR2 FQNEAQ. The CDR3 length is 15 residues. V gave up 5 bases and J gave up 0 bases; unmatched junction bases: 3. The CDR3 coding sequence is TGTGCCAGCAGCCGAAGCGGGAGCTCCTACAATGAGCAGTTCTTC. Translation gives CASSRSGSSYNEQFF.

The chain carries TRBV5-1 and TRBJ2-5; no definite D call. CDR1 and CDR2 (germline): SGHRS, YFSETQ. V dropped 0 bases and J dropped 4 bases, with 7 bases sitting between them. CDR3 length: 13 amino acids. The chain's CDR3 is CASSLAFGETQYF. The CDR3 bases are TGCGCCAGCAGCTTGGCCTTTGGAGAGACCCAGTACTTC.

This clone has only one observation. V usage is TRBV11-3 and J usage is TRBJ2-7; D remains ambiguous. V was trimmed by 2 bases and J by 7 bases, leaving 9 bases between them. The germline V gene has CDR1 SGHNT and CDR2 YENEEA. This CDR3 has 12 residues. The CDR3, as DNA: TGTGCCAGCAGCTTAACCGTGCGGGAGCAGTACTTC. Protein sequence: CASSLTVREQYF.

The CDR3 spells CATSRDLAGATDTQYF. CDR3 nucleotide sequence: TGTGCCACCAGCAGAGATTTAGCGGGAGCAACAGATACGCAGTATTTT. This chain uses TRBV15 with TRBJ2-3; 9 bases are shared with TRBD2. The CDR3 is 16 amino acids. V was clipped by 0 bases and J by 3 bases; unmatched bases: 4. From germline, CDR1 is LNHNV and CDR2 YYDKDF (reference sequence).

V and J are TRBV4-3 and TRBJ1-1; the match to TRBD1 covers 12 bases. This CDR3 is 17 amino acids long. The J segment lost 2 bases and the V segment lost 0 bases, leaving 4 bases of the junction unmatched. From germline, CDR1 is LGHNA and CDR2 YSLEER. The CDR3 sequence is CASSQESGTGGNTEAFF. The CDR3, as DNA: TGCGCCAGCAGCCAAGAATCCGGGACAGGGGGCAACACTGAAGCTTTCTTT.

Here the CDR3 reads CASGLGERETQYF. CDR3 DNA: TGTGCCAGCGGGCTGGGGGAGCGAGAGACCCAGTACTTC. This chain uses TRBV6-5 with TRBJ2-5; D may correspond to TRBD1 or TRBD2 (5 bases each). Germline values: CDR1 MNHEY, CDR2 SVGAGI. The CDR3 sequence is 13 residues long. Trimming shortened V by 8 bases and J by 4 bases, and 14 bases separated the two germline ends.

The rearrangement links TRBV9 to TRBJ2-7, with D possibly matching TRBD1 (6 bases). CDR1 is SGDLS and CDR2 is YYNGEE in the germline V gene. V shed 4 bases and J shed 6 bases, with 17 bases lying between them. This CDR3 contains 14 residues. The CDR3 protein is CASSWTDDGLEQYF. Here the CDR3 DNA reads TGTGCCAGCAGCTGGACAGACGATGGCCTCGAGCAGTACTTC.

Remarks on this clone: Mismatch with germline at one junction end may stem from a read error. The same CDR3 can be traced to other DNA sequences in this sample. The gene calls are TRBV19 and TRBJ1-5; unclear D gene. Per germline, CDR1 LNHDA and CDR2 SQIVND (reference sequence). The CDR3 length is 15 residues. CDR3 residues: CASSTTENSNQPQHF. CDR3 nucleotides: TGTGCCAGTAGTACCACAGAAAATAGCAATCAGCCCCAACATTTT.

The chain is built from TRBV4-1 and TRBJ2-5, with 8 bases lining up with TRBD1. The CDR3 runs to 15 residues. The germline V gene has CDR1 MGHRA and CDR2 YSYEKL. Losses at the gene ends were 0 bases for V and 2 bases for J; bases not matched to a gene: 2. The CDR3 DNA reads TGCGCCAGCAGCCAAGAAGGGACAGGACAAGAGACCCAGTACTTC. This gives the protein CASSQEGTGQETQYF.

The chain employs TRBV5-1 and TRBJ2-3; the match to TRBD2 covers 7 bases. The CDR3 is 13 residues long. Losses at the gene ends were 8 bases for V and 3 bases for J; bases not matched to a gene: 6. The germline CDR1 and CDR2 sequences are SGHRS and YFSETQ. For the CDR3, the DNA is TGCGCCAGTGGGGCGGGGGTAACAGATACGCAGTATTTT. This sequence encodes CASGAGVTDTQYF.

The gene calls are TRBV9 and TRBJ2-1, with TRBD2 identical over 9 bases. Looked up from germline, CDR1 is SGDLS and CDR2 is YYNGEE. V trimming: 3 bases; J trimming: 6 bases; junction bases outside the gene matches: 34. The CDR3 is made up of 24 amino acids. The CDR3 region is CASSGALAGARGSSGAPPPNEQFF. The CDR3 DNA is TGTGCCAGCAGCGGGGCCTTAGCGGGAGCGCGGGGTTCGAGTGGGGCCCCCCCACCCAATGAGCAGTTCTTC.

This clone was counted only a few times. V and J are TRBV5-6 and TRBJ2-5; D is undetermined. The CDR3 is made up of 11 amino acids. V lost 6 bases, J lost 5 bases, and 8 bases lay in between. From germline, CDR1 is SGHDT and CDR2 YYEEEE. CDR3 protein: CASTNRETQYF. The CDR3 DNA is TGTGCCAGCACCAATAGGGAGACCCAGTACTTC.

V and J are TRBV10-3 and TRBJ2-5, with 7 bases identical to TRBD2. Germline CDR1 reads ENHRY; CDR2 reads SYGVKD. V lost 4 bases and J lost 5; bases outside the gene matches: 13. The CDR3 totals 16 residues. DNA for the CDR3: TGTGCCATCAGTGGATCGTCTAGCGGTGCTCGGGAGACCCAGTACTTC. It specifies CAISGSSSGARETQYF.

This clone is a singleton in its sample. This chain uses TRBV18 with TRBJ1-1; 7 bases line up with TRBD1. CDR3 size: 16 residues. The V gene's germline CDR1 is KGHSH and CDR2 LQKENI. V gave up 3 bases and J gave up 5 bases; unmatched junction bases: 12. In DNA, the CDR3 is TGTGCCAGCTCACCGCAAGAGGGGGACAGTTGGACTGAAGCTTTCTTT. This sequence encodes CASSPQEGDSWTEAFF.